This TCR beta chain was captured in a study of cytomegalovirus exposure and HLA in healthy donors. V lost 5 bases, J lost 8 bases, and 7 bases stayed unmatched. In germline, CDR1 is ENHRY, CDR2 SYGVKD. The CDR3 extends over 16 amino acids. 60 Vbeta and 13 Jbeta primers were used in PCR. TCRdb's copy holds only in-frame clones and misses some; the assay was immunoSEQ multiplex PCR. The sample contains 100,000 to 150,000 clones, roughly 74% of which appear only once. The chain recombines TRBV10-3 with TRBJ2-2, with 14 bases lining up with TRBD2. The clonotype originates from a man aged 35 to 55 in good health and CMV-seropositive. The source material was PBMCs. Written as DNA, the CDR3 is TGTGCCATCAGTCCGACTAGCGGGGGGGCGGAGGGGGAGCTGTTTTTT. Its translation: CAISPTSGGAEGELFF.